This T cell receptor beta chain derives from a study of CD8 T cells in Susac syndrome. Looking at the study overall: Patients with Susac syndrome were therapy-naive, on corticosteroids, or on intravenous immunoglobulin alone at the time that blood was drawn. Study conclusions and caveats: As the study acknowledged, the number of individuals in its TCR sequencing and HLA analysis was relatively small.

After extraction with the RNeasy kit, about 0.5 to 1 ug of the RNA was reverse transcribed using random hexamers. Amplification of TCR beta CDR3 was carried out by immunoSEQ multiplex PCR, which covered 54 Vbeta and 13 Jbeta segments. MiXCR, run by TCRdb on the immunoSEQ multiplex PCR reads, gives a single entry per CDR3 protein. Of about 240,000 distinct CDR3 sequences in the sample, 90% to 96% were seen once. Trimming took 2 bases from V and 5 from J; bases not matched to a gene: 4. CDR3 length equals 14 residues. Germline CDR1 and CDR2: MNHEY and SVGAGI. Patients with Susac syndrome fulfilled recently defined diagnostic criteria for definite or probable disease. This clonotype appeared once. As yet, its antigen is unknown.

The sequenced sample was CD4+ T cells from PBMCs. The origin of this receptor is a human donor with Susac syndrome. The genes are TRBV6-5 and TRBJ2-7, with 9 bases matching TRBD1. CDR3 in DNA: TGTGCCAGCAGTTACGCCGGGACAGGGAACGAGCAGTACTTC. It translates to CASSYAGTGNEQYF.